This T cell receptor beta chain appears in the sequencing data of a study of blood T cell repertoires in COVID-19. For the study at large: COVID-19 samples, acute and convalescent, were from the United States, Italy and Spain. Sample material is recorded as cDNA or gDNA derived from T cells, B-cell-depleted T cells, or PBMCs.

Original processing methods: Scientists estimated how many nucleated cells there were by amplifying reference gene primers. Sequencing used immunoSEQ multiplex PCR; TCRdb keeps in-frame clones, though not all of them. The DNA was the basis for D and trimming; V, J and clone size are from that table. This table holds tens of thousands of clones, 85% to 90% found once. Unmatched junction bases numbered 5, after V lost 2 bases and J lost 7 bases. This CDR3 is 14 amino acids long. Germline CDR1 and CDR2: SGHRS and YFSETQ. V is TRBV5-1 and J is TRBJ2-1; 8 nucleotides line up with TRBD2. The specimen sequenced was peripheral blood. This TCR came from a woman aged 55-69 years with COVID-19, enrolled during active disease. As DNA, the CDR3 is TGCGCCAGCAGCTTCAGCGGGAGAGTAAATGAGCAGTTCTTC. Encoded protein: CASSFSGRVNEQFF.